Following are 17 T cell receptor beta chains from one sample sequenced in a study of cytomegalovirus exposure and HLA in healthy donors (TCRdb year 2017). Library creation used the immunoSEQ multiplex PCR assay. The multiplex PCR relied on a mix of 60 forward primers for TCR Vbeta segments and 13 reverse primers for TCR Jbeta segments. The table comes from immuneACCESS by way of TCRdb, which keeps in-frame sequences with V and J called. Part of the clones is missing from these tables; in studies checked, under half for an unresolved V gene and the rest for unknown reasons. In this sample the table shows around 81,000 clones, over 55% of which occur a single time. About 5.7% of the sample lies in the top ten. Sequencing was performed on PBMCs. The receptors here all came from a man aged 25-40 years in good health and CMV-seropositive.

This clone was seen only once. The DNA for the CDR3 is TGTGCCAGCAGCTTTCCCGACAGGCCTGAGCAGTTCTTC. Protein product: CASSFPDRPEQFF. J is TRBJ2-1 and V is TRBV5-4, with a tentative D call TRBD1 (6 bases). Between the trimmed V and J ends, which lost 2 bases and 9 bases, there was a span of 12 bases. The CDR3 is 13 residues long. Germline CDR1 SGHNT, CDR2 YYREEE (reference sequence).

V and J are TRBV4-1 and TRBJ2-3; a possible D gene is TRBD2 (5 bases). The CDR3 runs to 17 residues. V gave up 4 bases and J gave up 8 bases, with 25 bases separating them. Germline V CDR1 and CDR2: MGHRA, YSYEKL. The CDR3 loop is CASSPASAGVPRGTQYF. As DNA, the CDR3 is TGCGCCAGCAGCCCAGCTTCCGCGGGTGTGCCCCGAGGTACGCAGTATTTT.

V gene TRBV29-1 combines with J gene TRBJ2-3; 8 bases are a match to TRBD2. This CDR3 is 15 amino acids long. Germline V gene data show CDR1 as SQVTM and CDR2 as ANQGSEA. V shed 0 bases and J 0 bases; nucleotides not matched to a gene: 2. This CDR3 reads CSVEDSGTSTDTQYF. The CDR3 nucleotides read TGCAGCGTTGAAGATAGCGGGACAAGCACAGATACGCAGTATTTT.

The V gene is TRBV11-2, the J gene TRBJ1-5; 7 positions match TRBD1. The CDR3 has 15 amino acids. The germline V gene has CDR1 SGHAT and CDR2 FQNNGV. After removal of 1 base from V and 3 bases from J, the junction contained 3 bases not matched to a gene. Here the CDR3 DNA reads TGTGCCAGCAGCTTAGGACAGGGCAACAATCAGCCCCAGCATTTT. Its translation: CASSLGQGNNQPQHF.

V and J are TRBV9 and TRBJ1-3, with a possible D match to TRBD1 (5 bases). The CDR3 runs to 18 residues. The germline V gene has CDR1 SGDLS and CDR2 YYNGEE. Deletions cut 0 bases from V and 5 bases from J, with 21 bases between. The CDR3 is CASSVASKSSGPRNTIYF. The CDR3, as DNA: TGTGCCAGCAGCGTAGCTTCCAAGAGTTCAGGGCCTAGAAACACCATATATTTT.

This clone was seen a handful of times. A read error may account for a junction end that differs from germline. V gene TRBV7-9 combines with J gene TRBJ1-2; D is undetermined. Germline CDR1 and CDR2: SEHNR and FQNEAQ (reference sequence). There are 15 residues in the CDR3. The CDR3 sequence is CASSGLMRSDYGYAF. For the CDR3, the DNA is TGTGCCAGCAGCGGCCTAATGAGGTCGGACTATGGCTACGCCTTC.

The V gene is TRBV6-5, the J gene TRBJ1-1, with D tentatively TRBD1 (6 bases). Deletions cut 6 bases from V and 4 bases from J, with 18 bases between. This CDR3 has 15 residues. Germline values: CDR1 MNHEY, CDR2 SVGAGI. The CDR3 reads CASRVGQLGFTEAFF. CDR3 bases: TGTGCCAGCAGAGTCGGACAGTTGGGATTCACTGAAGCTTTCTTT.

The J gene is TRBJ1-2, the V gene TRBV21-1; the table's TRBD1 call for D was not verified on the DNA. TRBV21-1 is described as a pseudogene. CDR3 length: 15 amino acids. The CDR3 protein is CASSKEGQGNYGYTF. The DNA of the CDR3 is TGTGCCAGCAGCAAAGAAGGACAGGGAAACTATGGCTACACCTTC.

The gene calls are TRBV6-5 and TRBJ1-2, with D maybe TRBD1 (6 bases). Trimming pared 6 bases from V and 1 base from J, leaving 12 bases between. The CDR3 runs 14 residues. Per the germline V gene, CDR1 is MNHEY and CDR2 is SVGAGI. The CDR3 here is CASSQGQFNYGYTF. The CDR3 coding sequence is TGTGCCAGCAGCCAAGGACAGTTTAACTATGGCTACACCTTC.

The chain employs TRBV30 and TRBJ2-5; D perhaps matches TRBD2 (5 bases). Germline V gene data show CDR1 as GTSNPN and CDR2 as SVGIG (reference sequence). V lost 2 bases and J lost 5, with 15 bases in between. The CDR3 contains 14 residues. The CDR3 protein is CAWSRGLAFETQYF. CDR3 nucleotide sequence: TGTGCCTGGAGTAGAGGCCTAGCCTTCGAGACCCAGTACTTC.

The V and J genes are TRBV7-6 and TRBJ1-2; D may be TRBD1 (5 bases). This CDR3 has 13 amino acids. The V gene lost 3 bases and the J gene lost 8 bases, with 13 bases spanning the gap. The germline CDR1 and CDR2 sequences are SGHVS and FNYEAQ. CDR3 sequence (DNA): TGTGCCAGCAGCTTGGGATGGGGGGACGGCTACACCTTC. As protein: CASSLGWGDGYTF.

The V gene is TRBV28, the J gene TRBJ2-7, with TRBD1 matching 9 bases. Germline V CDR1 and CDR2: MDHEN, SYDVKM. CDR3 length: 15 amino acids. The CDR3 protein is CVSSSGTGISYEQYF. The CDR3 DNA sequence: TGTGTTAGCAGTTCCGGGACAGGGATCTCCTACGAGCAGTACTTC.

CDR3 sequence reads: CASSQAQGSRQPQHF. CDR3 DNA sequence: TGTGCCAGCAGCCAAGCTCAGGGGAGTCGTCAGCCCCAGCATTTT. The chain uses TRBV4-2 and TRBJ1-5, with a weak D call TRBD1 (6 bases). The germline V and J ends were trimmed by 1 base and 6 bases, with 13 bases remaining between them. This CDR3 spans 15 amino acids. Germline values: CDR1 LGHNA, CDR2 YNFKEQ.

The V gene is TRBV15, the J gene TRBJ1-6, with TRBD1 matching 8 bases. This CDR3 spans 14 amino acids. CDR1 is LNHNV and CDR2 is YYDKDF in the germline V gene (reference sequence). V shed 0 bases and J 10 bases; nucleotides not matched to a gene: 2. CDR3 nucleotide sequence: TGTGCCACCAGCAGAGACAGGGGGCTATCACCCCTCCACTTT. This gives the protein CATSRDRGLSPLHF.

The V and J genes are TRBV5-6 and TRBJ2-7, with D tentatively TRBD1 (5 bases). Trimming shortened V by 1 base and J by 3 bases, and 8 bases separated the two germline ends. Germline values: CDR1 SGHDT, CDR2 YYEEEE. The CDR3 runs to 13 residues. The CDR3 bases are TGTGCCAGCAGCTTGATGCAGGGCTACGAGCAGTACTTC. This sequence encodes CASSLMQGYEQYF.

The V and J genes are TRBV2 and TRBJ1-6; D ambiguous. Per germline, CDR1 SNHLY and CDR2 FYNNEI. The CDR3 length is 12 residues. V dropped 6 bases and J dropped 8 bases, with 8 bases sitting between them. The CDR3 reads CASRGGDSPLHF. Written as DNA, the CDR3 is TGTGCCAGCAGGGGCGGGGATTCACCCCTCCACTTT.

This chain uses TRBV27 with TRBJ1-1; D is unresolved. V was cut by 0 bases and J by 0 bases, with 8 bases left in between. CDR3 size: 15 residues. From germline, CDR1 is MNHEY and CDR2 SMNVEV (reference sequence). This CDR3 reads CASSLSLGMNTEAFF. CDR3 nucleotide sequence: TGTGCCAGCAGTTTATCGCTCGGGATGAACACTGAAGCTTTCTTT.